The clone carrying this T cell receptor beta chain was detected ten times or more. Its target is unknown. The data were obtained in a study of T cell repertoires in cytomegalovirus infection. Broader study findings: Clonotypes of TCR beta that were HLA-C-restricted and CMV-specific dominated the ex vivo response.

The germline V gene has CDR1 SEHNR and CDR2 FQNEAQ (reference sequence). V was pared by 2 bases and J by 0 bases, with 9 bases between. The CDR3 runs to 15 residues. TCRdb called the reads again in MiXCR, with one record for every CDR3 protein. Of almost 550,000 distinct CDR3 sequences in the sample, about 17% are singletons; the top ten hold 20% to 30%. This sequence originates from a human donor in good health (CMV status not recorded). Some clones in this sample may be carry-over from other donors' samples. The sequencing sample was made of CD8+ T cells from PBMCs. The V gene is TRBV7-9, the J gene TRBJ2-3; no definite D call. Here the CDR3 reads CASSLKASSTDTQYF. The CDR3 region has the DNA TGTGCCAGCAGCTTAAAAGCCTCTAGCACAGATACGCAGTATTTT.